This TCR beta chain emerged from a study of blood T cell repertoires in COVID-19. Study information: The study drew acute and convalescent COVID-19 samples from the United States, Italy and Spain.

Looked up from germline, CDR1 is MDHEN and CDR2 is SYDVKM. This CDR3 is 12 amino acids long. Trimming took off 8 bases at V and 0 bases at J, with 5 bases between the two ends. In the original analysis: Estimates of nucleated cell counts were drawn from the amplification of reference gene primers. Here immunoSEQ multiplex PCR was the method, and the copy in TCRdb shows in-frame clones only, minus some. V and J calls and clone size are copied from that table; D and trimming were computed from the DNA. Of hundreds of thousands of clones listed, approximately 86% are singletons. The sequencing sample was made of PBMCs or T cells enriched from blood (not recorded which). The TCR comes from a woman aged 18-35 years who had recovered from COVID-19. This sequence joins TRBV28 and TRBJ2-1; D gene ambiguous. CDR3 in DNA: TGTGCCAGCGAGAGCTCCTACAATGAGCAGTTCTTC. Its translation is CASESSYNEQFF.